These T cell receptor beta chains were read from a single sample in a study of regulatory T cells in long-lasting Graves disease. TCRdb re-called the multiplex PCR reads through MiXCR, storing one row per CDR3 protein. Here the sample spans roughly 360,000 distinct CDR3 sequences, roughly 20% being singletons. This specimen consisted of peripheral blood mononuclear cells (PBMCs), obtained when the disease was refractory, from a patient treated with antithyroid drugs. Receptors originate from a woman in her thirties or forties with Graves disease. CDR3s include the opening cysteine and the closing phenylalanine or tryptophan. D genes are given only for firm matches. Not all rows give a size; the values are once, few, many and, for expanded clones, a class.

D gene	V gene	J gene	clone size	CDR3 DNA	CDR3 protein
.	TRBV15	TRBJ2-5	many	TGTGCCACCAGCAGAGATCGGCGCCAGGGTAGGGGAGAGACCCAGTACTTC	CATSRDRRQGRGETQYF
TRBD1	TRBV7-9	TRBJ2-5	.	TGTGCCAGCAGCTTAGTCGGGACAGGCAGCGGAGAGACCCAGTACTTC	CASSLVGTGSGETQYF
.	TRBV2	TRBJ1-1	.	TGTGCCAGCAGCTTTGTTCACGACAGGCTGAACACTGAAGCTTTCTTT	CASSFVHDRLNTEAFF
.	TRBV20-1	TRBJ1-5	.	TGCAGTGCTAGAGATCTGGCCCTTTATAGCAATCAGCCCCAGCATTTT	CSARDLALYSNQPQHF
TRBD1	TRBV10-3	TRBJ2-2	many	TGTGCCATCGGACAGGCGGACACCGGGGAGCTGTTTTTT	CAIGQADTGELFF
TRBD1	TRBV20-1	TRBJ2-5	few	TGCAGTGTCCACAGGGGAGAGACCCAGTACTTC	CSVHRGETQYF
.	TRBV27	TRBJ2-7	few	TGTGCCAGCAGAACCACAGGGTACAGTAGCTACGAGCAGTACTTC	CASRTTGYSSYEQYF
.	TRBV5-5	TRBJ1-6	.	TGTGCCAGCAGCTTGGAATGGGCGGCGGGGAGCAATTCACCCCTCCACTTT	CASSLEWAAGSNSPLHF
.	TRBV6-1	TRBJ2-2	many	TGTGCCAGCAGTCGCATAATGGGCCAGAACACCGGGGAGCTGTTTTTT	CASSRIMGQNTGELFF
TRBD2	TRBV12-3/TRBV12-4	TRBJ2-7	.	TGTGCCAGCACCTTAGGACTAGCGGGGTACGAGCAGTACTTC	CASTLGLAGYEQYF
.	TRBV5-1	TRBJ1-1	few	TGCGCCAGCAGCTCAGGGACGACGAACACTGAAGCTTTCTTT	CASSSGTTNTEAFF
TRBD1	TRBV28	TRBJ2-2	many	TGTGCCAGCAGCTATAACCGGGACAGCGCGAACACCGGGGAGCTGTTTTTT	CASSYNRDSANTGELFF
.	TRBV5-5	TRBJ1-2	many	TGTGCCAGCAGCTTGGCAGGCGGGGCCCATGGCTACACCTTC	CASSLAGGAHGYTF
TRBD1	TRBV19	TRBJ1-1	many	TGTGCCAGTAGTGGAGCTCGGACAGGGGGAACTGAAGCTTTCTTT	CASSGARTGGTEAFF
.	TRBV19	TRBJ1-1	few	TGTGCCAGTAGTATCGGGGTGCGGGCTGAAGCTTTCTTT	CASSIGVRAEAFF
TRBD1	TRBV28	TRBJ2-6	.	TGTGCCAGCAGTACCCGACAGGGGGAACCCTCTGGGGCCAACGTCCTGACTTTC	CASSTRQGEPSGANVLTF
TRBD2	TRBV6-1	TRBJ2-7	many	TGTGCCAGCAGCATGGCGACTAGCGGCTACGAGCAGTACTTC	CASSMATSGYEQYF
TRBD2	TRBV5-6	TRBJ2-1	.	TGTGCCAGCAGCCGGGGGCTGGACAGCGGGAGGAATGAGCAGTTCTTC	CASSRGLDSGRNEQFF
TRBD1	TRBV15	TRBJ2-6	few	TGTGCCACCAGCAGAGGGGACAGTAGCTCTGGGGCCAACGTCCTGACTTTC	CATSRGDSSSGANVLTF
TRBD1	TRBV6-1	TRBJ2-2	.	TGTGCCAGCAGGAGGACCGGGACAGGGGGTACCGGGGAGCTGTTTTTT	CASRRTGTGGTGELFF
.	TRBV12-3/TRBV12-4	TRBJ2-7	many	TGTGCCAGCAGCTCCCAATACTTCTACGAGCAGTACTTC	CASSSQYFYEQYF
TRBD2	TRBV28	TRBJ2-7	many	TGTGCCAGCAGTTTTAGCACTAGCGGGGTTTACGAGCAGTACTTC	CASSFSTSGVYEQYF
.	TRBV7-3	TRBJ2-5	many	TGTGCCAGCAGCTTAGGTCCGGATAGCTCGGAGACCCAGTACTTC	CASSLGPDSSETQYF
.	TRBV28	TRBJ1-6	many	TGTGCCAGCATCCCTAAGCTGAGCTCCTATAATTCACCCCTCCACTTT	CASIPKLSSYNSPLHF
.	TRBV19	TRBJ2-7	many	TGTGCCAGTAGTATAACATGGGGCGACGAGCAGTACTTC	CASSITWGDEQYF
TRBD1	TRBV6-1	TRBJ2-2	.	TGTGCCAGCAGTGATCAGGGGGCGCTCACCGGGGAGCTGTTTTTT	CASSDQGALTGELFF
.	TRBV5-6	TRBJ1-1	.	TGTGCCAGCAGCTTGGGAGCGCGCCACACTGAAGCTTTCTTT	CASSLGARHTEAFF
TRBD2	TRBV12-3/TRBV12-4	TRBJ2-7	many	TGTGCCAGCAGTTTCGGACTAGCGGGCTACGAGCAGTACTTC	CASSFGLAGYEQYF
.	TRBV28	TRBJ1-6	many	TGTGCCAGCAGTTTAGGGCCCCTCCGAAATTCACCCCTCCACTTT	CASSLGPLRNSPLHF
.	TRBV27	TRBJ2-4	few	TGTGCCAGCAGTTTTATCCGGGGGAACATTCAGTACTTC	CASSFIRGNIQYF
TRBD1	TRBV5-6	TRBJ2-7	few	TGTGCCAGCAGCATGCCGGGACAGGGCTCCTACGAGCAGTACTTC	CASSMPGQGSYEQYF
.	TRBV19	TRBJ2-7	few	TGTGCCAGTAGCTCTAAGGGGAGTCCGGGACCGTCCTACGAGCAGTACTTC	CASSSKGSPGPSYEQYF
.	TRBV20-1	TRBJ1-2	.	TGCAGCATCCCCGTTGACGGTGGATATGGCTACACCTTC	CSIPVDGGYGYTF
.	TRBV18	TRBJ2-7	few	TGTGCCAGCTCACCACGTCCCAGGAGTAACTACGAGCAGTACTTC	CASSPRPRSNYEQYF
.	TRBV6-1	TRBJ1-4	.	TGTGCCAGCAGTGAATTTATGGCAGGGGTTGGAAAACTGTTTTTT	CASSEFMAGVGKLFF
.	TRBV4-1	TRBJ2-3	.	TGCGCCAGCAGCCAATTGGCCCCTACGACAGATACGCAGTATTTT	CASSQLAPTTDTQYF
TRBD2	TRBV6-1	TRBJ2-7	few	TGTGCCAGCAGTAGACTAGCGGGAGTCCGAGATGAGCAGTACTTC	CASSRLAGVRDEQYF
.	TRBV2	TRBJ2-7	many	TGTGCCAGCAGTGAAAGGCTAGTTGGCGAGCAGTACTTC	CASSERLVGEQYF